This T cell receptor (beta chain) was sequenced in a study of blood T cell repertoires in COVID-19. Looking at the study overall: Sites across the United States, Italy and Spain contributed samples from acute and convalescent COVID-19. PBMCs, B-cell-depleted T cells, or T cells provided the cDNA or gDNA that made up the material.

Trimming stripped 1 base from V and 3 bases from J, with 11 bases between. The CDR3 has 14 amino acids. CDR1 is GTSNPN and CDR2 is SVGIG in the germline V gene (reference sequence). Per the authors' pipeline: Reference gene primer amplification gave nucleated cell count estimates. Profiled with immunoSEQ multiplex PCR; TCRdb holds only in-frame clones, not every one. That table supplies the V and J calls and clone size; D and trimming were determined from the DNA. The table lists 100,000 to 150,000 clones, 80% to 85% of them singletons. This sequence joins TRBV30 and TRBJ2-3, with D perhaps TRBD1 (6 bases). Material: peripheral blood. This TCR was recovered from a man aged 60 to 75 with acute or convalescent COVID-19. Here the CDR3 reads CAWSATTGTDTQYF. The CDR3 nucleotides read TGTGCCTGGAGTGCAACAACAGGGACAGATACGCAGTATTTT.